This entry lists 31 T cell receptor beta chains sequenced from one sample in a study of T cell responses to AZD1222 COVID-19 vaccine. Using immunoSEQ multiplex PCR, the repertoire was profiled, and TCRdb retains in-frame clones only, with some absent. Of 100,000 or so clones detected, 80% to 90% appear once; the ten largest clones hold 3% to 3.5%. The sequenced sample was peripheral blood, obtained on day 0 of AZD1222 vaccination. The receptors originated from an adult in good health.

DNA for the CDR3: TGTGCCTGGAGTACCGCGGCGGTTAGCGGGGGAGTCGCAGATACGCAGTATTTT. It codes for CAWSTAAVSGGVADTQYF. V gene TRBV30 combines with J gene TRBJ2-3, with 9 bases aligning to TRBD2. This CDR3 region has 18 residues. Germline loops: CDR1 GTSNPN, CDR2 SVGIG (reference sequence). The V and J ends lost 2 bases and 4 bases, in that order; junction bases with no gene match: 16.

V usage is TRBV4-1 and J usage is TRBJ1-3; D remains unclear. The CDR3 totals 15 residues. The V gene's germline CDR1 is MGHRA and CDR2 YSYEKL. Trimming removed 4 bases from V and 0 bases from J, with 10 bases in between. CDR3 coding DNA: TGCGCCAGCAGCCCCGGGAGCAGCTCTGGAAACACCATATATTTT. As protein: CASSPGSSSGNTIYF.

V gene TRBV6-5 combines with J gene TRBJ2-4; D is unresolved. Trimming removed 6 bases at V and 5 bases at J, with 14 bases between. This CDR3 contains 14 residues. The germline gives CDR1 MNHEY, CDR2 SVGAGI. This CDR3 reads CASSRPGPQNIQYF. The CDR3 DNA reads as TGTGCCAGCAGCAGACCGGGCCCACAAAACATTCAGTACTTC.

The chain carries TRBV25-1 and TRBJ1-1, with D possibly being TRBD1 (6 bases). V was trimmed by 2 bases and J by 0 bases, leaving 13 bases between them. Germline V gives CDR1 MGHDK, CDR2 SYGVNS. The CDR3 has 16 residues. CDR3 in amino acids: CASSETGFGMNTEAFF. Written as DNA, the CDR3 is TGTGCCAGCAGTGAAACAGGGTTTGGGATGAACACTGAAGCTTTCTTT.

V usage is TRBV9 and J usage is TRBJ2-3; perhaps TRBD1 as D (5 bases). This CDR3 spans 15 amino acids. V lost 4 bases, J lost 0 bases, and 12 bases lay in between. Per the germline V gene, CDR1 is SGDLS and CDR2 is YYNGEE. The CDR3 reads CASSLGTGSTDTQYF. The CDR3 DNA follows: TGTGCCAGCAGCCTGGGAACAGGTAGCACAGATACGCAGTATTTT. The full variable domain, completed using reference TRBV9 and TRBJ2-3, is DSGVTQTPKHLITATGQRVTLRCSPRSGDLSVYWYQQSLDQGLQFLIQYYNGEERAKGNILERFSAQQFPDLHSELNLSSLELGDSALYFCASSLGTGSTDTQYFGPGTRLTVL.

This chain links TRBV18 with TRBJ2-7, with 8 bases aligning to TRBD1. The V segment lost 2 bases and the J segment 5 bases; nucleotides outside the gene matches: 8. Germline CDR1 KGHSH, CDR2 LQKENI. The CDR3 covers 15 residues. This CDR3 reads CASSPTSGGIHEQYF. CDR3 coding DNA: TGTGCCAGCTCACCAACTTCAGGGGGCATCCACGAGCAGTACTTC.

The V call is TRBV6-5, the J call TRBJ2-5; tentative D call: TRBD2 (5 bases). V was shortened by 6 bases and J by 1 base, with 15 bases between the two germline ends. This CDR3 contains 15 residues. Germline V gene data show CDR1 as MNHEY and CDR2 as SVGAGI. CDR3 region: CASRRSAGPQETQYF. DNA of the CDR3: TGTGCCAGCAGGAGGAGTGCGGGCCCCCAAGAGACCCAGTACTTC.

The CDR3 reads CASSTSVPTGNTIYF. The DNA of the CDR3 is TGTGCCAGCAGCACCTCAGTCCCTACTGGAAACACCATATATTTT. The V call is TRBV7-8, the J call TRBJ1-3; unclear D gene. The germline V and J ends were trimmed by 5 bases and 2 bases, with 13 bases remaining between them. Germline CDR1 and CDR2: SGHVS and FQNEAQ. The CDR3 is made up of 15 amino acids.

The chain employs TRBV27 and TRBJ2-3, with TRBD1 as a possible D gene (6 bases). The CDR3 consists of 12 residues. Trimming cost V 8 bases and J 1 base, with 7 bases left between them. Germline V gene data show CDR1 as MNHEY and CDR2 as SMNVEV (reference sequence). The CDR3 region is CASEGGTDTQYF. CDR3 nucleotide sequence: TGTGCCAGCGAGGGGGGCACAGATACGCAGTATTTT.

This chain joins TRBV7-6 and TRBJ2-6; 7 bases map to TRBD1. The ends lost 4 bases at V and 0 bases at J; junction bases unmatched: 3. This CDR3 is built from 16 residues. Germline CDR1 SGHVS, CDR2 FNYEAQ. In DNA, the CDR3 is TGTGCCAGCAGCTCCTACAGGGGCTCTGGGGCCAACGTCCTGACTTTC. Translating it yields CASSSYRGSGANVLTF.

The genes are TRBV7-2 and TRBJ1-2; 7 bases are a match to TRBD1. Germline V gene lookup returns CDR1 SGHTA and CDR2 FQGNSA. This CDR3 has 14 residues. The J segment lost 8 bases and the V segment lost 2 bases, leaving 8 bases of the junction unmatched. The CDR3 DNA reads as TGTGCCAGCAGCTTACGCGCCACAGGGGAAGGCTACACCTTC. The encoded protein is CASSLRATGEGYTF. The full variable domain, rest sourced from reference TRBV7-2 and TRBJ1-2, is GAGVSQSPSNKVTEKGKDVELRCDPISGHTALYWYRQSLGQGLEFLIYFQGNSAPDKSGLPSDRFSAERTGGSVSTLTIQRTQQEDSAVYLCASSLRATGEGYTFGSGTRLTVV.

This chain uses TRBV7-9 with TRBJ2-3; 10 bases agree with TRBD2. CDR1 and CDR2 from the germline V gene are SEHNR and FQNEAQ (reference sequence). V shed 5 bases, J shed 2 bases, and the junction held 13 bases outside the gene matches. The CDR3 consists of 18 residues. CDR3: CASSRTGLARLATDTQYF. CDR3 DNA: TGTGCCAGCAGCCGTACGGGACTAGCGAGGTTGGCCACAGATACGCAGTATTTT.

This rearrangement joins TRBV7-8 to TRBJ1-3; a weak D match, TRBD1 (5 bases). V shed 5 bases and J shed 4 bases, with 15 bases lying between them. Germline V CDR1 and CDR2: SGHVS, FQNEAQ. The CDR3 has 15 residues. This chain's CDR3 is CASSLVGAAGNTIYF. CDR3 nucleotide sequence: TGTGCCAGCAGCCTGGTCGGGGCAGCCGGAAACACCATATATTTT.

The chain has TRBV5-8 and TRBJ1-1; D unresolved. This CDR3 region has 13 residues. Between the trimmed V and J ends, which lost 0 bases and 9 bases, there was a span of 12 bases. In germline, CDR1 is SGHTS, CDR2 YDEGEE. Here the CDR3 DNA reads TGTGCCAGCAGCTTGGAGTGGGCAGGAAAAGCTTTCTTT. Protein: CASSLEWAGKAFF.

As to this clone: The identical CDR3 is also encoded by other nucleotide sequences in the sample. Here the CDR3 reads CASSVTVNYGYTF. The CDR3 region has the DNA TGTGCCAGCAGCGTGACGGTTAACTATGGCTACACCTTC. V usage is TRBV7-9 and J usage is TRBJ1-2; D is ambiguous. V lost 5 bases, J lost 1 base, and 8 bases lay in between. The CDR3 consists of 13 residues. Germline V gives CDR1 SEHNR, CDR2 FQNEAQ (reference sequence).

This chain connects TRBV6-5 to TRBJ2-7; 9 positions match TRBD1. This CDR3 region has 14 residues. V dropped 6 bases and J dropped 5; count of bases not matched to a gene: 8. Germline lookup yields CDR1 MNHEY and CDR2 SVGAGI. The CDR3 protein is CASRRDRVNNEQYF. The DNA of the CDR3 is TGTGCCAGCAGACGGGACAGGGTAAATAACGAGCAGTACTTC.

The V and J genes are TRBV5-6 and TRBJ2-1; the D call may be TRBD1 or TRBD2 (5 bases each). V lost 0 bases and J 9 bases, leaving 10 bases between the germline ends. Germline V gives CDR1 SGHDT, CDR2 YYEEEE. The CDR3 loop spans 13 amino acids. Here the CDR3 reads CASSLAVGGEQFF. The CDR3 coding sequence is TGTGCCAGCAGCTTGGCCGTTGGGGGTGAGCAGTTCTTC. The variable domain in full, with the rest retrieved from reference TRBV5-6 and TRBJ2-1, is DAGVTQSPTHLIKTRGQQVTLRCSPKSGHDTVSWYQQALGQGPQFIFQYYEEEERQRGNFPDRFSGHQFPNYSSELNVNALLLGDSALYLCASSLAVGGEQFFGPGTRLTVL.

J is TRBJ1-1 and V is TRBV30, with D possibly being TRBD1 (6 bases). In germline, CDR1 is GTSNPN, CDR2 SVGIG (reference sequence). This CDR3 spans 13 amino acids. V lost 5 bases and J 3 bases, leaving 13 bases between the germline ends. The CDR3 bases are TGTGCCTGGGGGGGACAACGGGACACTGAAGCTTTCTTT. Translating gives CAWGGQRDTEAFF.

Only one count was recorded for this clone. The chain combines TRBV19 with TRBJ1-6; 7 bases fit TRBD1. This CDR3 spans 15 amino acids. Germline CDR1 LNHDA, CDR2 SQIVND (reference sequence). V was pared by 8 bases and J by 5 bases, with 9 bases of the junction left unmatched. The DNA for the CDR3 is TGTGCCAGTCGTCGGGGACAGACCAATAATTCACCCCTCCACTTT. It encodes CASRRGQTNNSPLHF.

The chain joins TRBV10-3 to TRBJ2-3; maybe TRBD1 (6 bases). This CDR3 has 15 residues. CDR1 is ENHRY and CDR2 is SYGVKD in the germline V gene. V dropped 0 bases and J dropped 0 bases, with 7 bases sitting between them. Written as DNA, the CDR3 is TGTGCCATCAGTGAGTCAACAGGGAGCACAGATACGCAGTATTTT. Its translation is CAISESTGSTDTQYF.

The V gene is TRBV10-1, the J gene TRBJ1-2; TRBD1 aligns across 7 bases. CDR1 is WNHNN and CDR2 is SYGVQD in the germline V gene (reference sequence). CDR3 length: 15 amino acids. The junction had 8 bases not matched to a gene; V was cut back by 3 bases and J by 4 bases. The CDR3 spells CASSEVGQGVYGYTF. CDR3 DNA: TGCGCCAGCAGTGAAGTAGGGCAGGGGGTCTATGGCTACACCTTC.

This rearrangement joins TRBV7-9 to TRBJ1-1; TRBD1 agrees at 10 bases. The V segment lost 5 bases and the J segment 4 bases; nucleotides outside the gene matches: 10. CDR1 is SEHNR, CDR2 FQNEAQ, per germline (reference sequence). This CDR3 has 16 residues. The DNA of the CDR3 is TGTGCCAGCAGCAAAGGTGACAGGGGGCTCGGCACTGAAGCTTTCTTT. This encodes CASSKGDRGLGTEAFF.

This chain links TRBV11-2 with TRBJ1-2, with 8 nucleotides matching TRBD1. The germline V gene has CDR1 SGHAT and CDR2 FQNNGV. V dropped 5 bases and J dropped 2; count of bases not matched to a gene: 7. The length of the CDR3 is 15 residues. CDR3 amino acids: CASSRTGSPNYGYTF. The CDR3 coding sequence is TGTGCCAGCAGCCGGACAGGGTCCCCCAACTATGGCTACACCTTC. The full variable domain, with the rest looked up from reference TRBV11-2 and TRBJ1-2, is EAGVAQSPRYKIIEKRQSVAFWCNPISGHATLYWYQQILGQGPKLLIQFQNNGVVDDSQLPKDRFSAERLKGVDSTLKIQPAKLEDSAVYLCASSRTGSPNYGYTFGSGTRLTVV.

The V call is TRBV2, the J call TRBJ1-2, with D unclear. Germline V gives CDR1 SNHLY, CDR2 FYNNEI. This CDR3 has 13 amino acids. Between the trimmed V and J ends, which lost 11 bases and 1 base, there was a span of 14 bases. CDR3 in DNA: TGTGCCGTCCCCTCCCCGGGTAACTATGGCTACACCTTC. This sequence encodes CAVPSPGNYGYTF.

V and J are TRBV12-3 or TRBV12-4 and TRBJ2-7; a possible D gene is TRBD1 (5 bases). The CDR3 is 12 amino acids. The V end was cut by 2 bases, the J end by 9 bases, with 11 bases between. Here the CDR3 DNA reads TGTGCCAGCAGTTTATTGGGGCCCGGGCAGTACTTC. Encoded protein: CASSLLGPGQYF.

The chain has TRBV5-1 and TRBJ1-6; 7 nucleotides align to TRBD1. CDR1 and CDR2 from the germline V gene are SGHRS and YFSETQ. V was pared by 5 bases and J by 8 bases, with 7 bases of the junction left unmatched. This CDR3 has 14 residues. The chain's CDR3 is CASRLDRDYSPLHF. The CDR3 nucleotides are TGCGCCAGCAGATTAGACAGGGATTATTCACCCCTCCACTTT.

V is TRBV5-8 and J is TRBJ2-3; D unresolved. Per the germline V gene, CDR1 is SGHTS and CDR2 is YDEGEE. V lost 0 bases and J lost 0, with 11 bases in between. CDR3 size: 16 residues. The CDR3 here is CASSLAGQASTDTQYF. In DNA form, the CDR3 reads TGTGCCAGCAGCTTGGCCGGTCAAGCTAGCACAGATACGCAGTATTTT.

The chain combines TRBV5-1 with TRBJ2-3, with 8 positions matching TRBD2. Losses at the gene ends were 7 bases for V and 4 bases for J; bases not matched to a gene: 8. This CDR3 has 14 residues. Germline CDR1 reads SGHRS; CDR2 reads YFSETQ. The CDR3 is CASSREGVPDTQYF. In DNA, the CDR3 is TGCGCCAGCTCCCGGGAGGGGGTTCCAGATACGCAGTATTTT.

This clone showed up just once. This rearrangement joins TRBV5-5 to TRBJ1-5, with 11 nucleotides matching TRBD1. In germline, CDR1 is SGHKS, CDR2 YYEKEE (reference sequence). This CDR3 is built from 16 residues. V was pared by 3 bases and J by 2 bases, with 4 bases of the junction left unmatched. CDR3 in amino acids: CASSSGQGAGNQPQHF. The CDR3 DNA reads TGTGCCAGCAGCTCAGGACAGGGGGCTGGCAATCAGCCCCAGCATTTT.

V is TRBV5-1 and J is TRBJ2-7; no definite D call. Trimming removed 0 bases from V and 8 bases from J, with 15 bases in between. This CDR3 is built from 14 residues. Germline loops: CDR1 SGHRS, CDR2 YFSETQ. The CDR3 spells CASSLAQTYRQQYF. CDR3 bases: TGCGCCAGCAGCTTGGCCCAGACTTATCGGCAGCAGTACTTC.

This sequence joins TRBV7-9 and TRBJ2-1; D gene uncertain. CDR3 length: 14 residues. V lost 0 bases, J lost 2 bases, and 5 bases lay in between. Looked up from germline, CDR1 is SEHNR and CDR2 is FQNEAQ (reference sequence). The DNA of the CDR3 is TGTGCCAGCAGCTTAGCGACTCCCTACAATGAGCAGTTCTTC. Translating it yields CASSLATPYNEQFF.